This is a list of T cell receptor beta chains from one sample in a study of shared clonotypes between healthy human individuals. Profiled with immunoSEQ multiplex PCR; TCRdb holds only in-frame clones, not every one. The profile shows 300,000 to 350,000 clones, less than 75% of them singletons. The sample consisted of memory CD4+ T cells sorted from blood. These receptors originate from a man aged 25-45 years in good health. Both conserved end residues are part of each CDR3. D genes are given only for firm matches. Expanded clones get a size class; other rows say once, few or many, or leave the size out.

j_call: TRBJ2-7
clone_size: NA
cdr3_length: 14
v_call: TRBV19
d_call: TRBD2
cdr3_aa: CASSALAGVGEQYF
cdr3_nt: TGTGCCAGTAGTGCTCTAGCGGGAGTGGGCGAGCAGTACTTC

j_call: TRBJ2-5
clone_size: NA
cdr3_length: 15
v_call: TRBV7-9
d_call: NA
cdr3_aa: CASRLPPRLGETQYF
cdr3_nt: TGTGCCAGCAGGTTACCTCCCAGGCTTGGGGAGACCCAGTACTTC

j_call: TRBJ1-1
clone_size: NA
cdr3_length: 14
v_call: TRBV29-1
d_call: NA
cdr3_aa: CSVVWGISGTEAFF
cdr3_nt: TGCAGCGTTGTTTGGGGGATTTCAGGCACTGAAGCTTTCTTT

j_call: TRBJ1-1
clone_size: NA
cdr3_length: 14
v_call: TRBV18
d_call: TRBD1
cdr3_aa: CASSPGDSNTEAFF
cdr3_nt: TGTGCCAGCTCACCAGGGGACAGTAACACTGAAGCTTTCTTT

j_call: TRBJ1-5
clone_size: NA
cdr3_length: 17
v_call: TRBV19
d_call: NA
cdr3_aa: CASESGVGTYSNQPQHF
cdr3_nt: TGTGCCAGTGAGTCGGGGGTGGGGACCTATAGCAATCAGCCCCAGCATTTT

j_call: TRBJ1-1
clone_size: NA
cdr3_length: 14
v_call: TRBV5-1
d_call: TRBD1
cdr3_aa: CASRDRGPNTEAFF
cdr3_nt: TGCGCCAGCCGGGACAGGGGACCCAACACTGAAGCTTTCTTT

j_call: TRBJ2-3
clone_size: once
cdr3_length: 16
v_call: TRBV7-8
d_call: TRBD2
cdr3_aa: CASSLRIAGVTDTQYF
cdr3_nt: TGTGCCAGCAGCTTAAGGATAGCGGGAGTAACAGATACGCAGTATTTT

j_call: TRBJ2-4
clone_size: NA
cdr3_length: 16
v_call: TRBV9
d_call: TRBD1
cdr3_aa: CASSVDPGQPKNIQYF
cdr3_nt: TGTGCCAGCAGCGTAGACCCGGGACAGCCAAAAAACATTCAGTACTTC

j_call: TRBJ1-5
clone_size: NA
cdr3_length: 13
v_call: TRBV6-1
d_call: NA
cdr3_aa: CASSPISEQPQHF
cdr3_nt: TGTGCCAGCTCGCCCATTTCGGAACAGCCCCAGCATTTT

j_call: TRBJ1-2
clone_size: NA
cdr3_length: 13
v_call: TRBV7-2
d_call: TRBD1
cdr3_aa: CASSLNRGYGYTF
cdr3_nt: TGTGCCAGCAGCTTAAACAGGGGCTATGGCTACACCTTC

j_call: TRBJ2-2
clone_size: once
cdr3_length: 15
v_call: TRBV10-3
d_call: TRBD2
cdr3_aa: CAIRASGSHNGELFF
cdr3_nt: TGTGCCATCAGGGCTAGCGGGAGTCATAACGGGGAGCTGTTTTTT

j_call: TRBJ2-1
clone_size: few
cdr3_length: 15
v_call: TRBV25-1
d_call: TRBD1
cdr3_aa: CASSEFGTGFNEQFF
cdr3_nt: TGTGCCAGCAGTGAATTTGGGACAGGGTTCAATGAGCAGTTCTTC

j_call: TRBJ2-7
clone_size: NA
cdr3_length: 13
v_call: TRBV28
d_call: NA
cdr3_aa: CASSPVPRSEQYF
cdr3_nt: TGTGCCAGCAGTCCCGTCCCCAGGAGCGAGCAGTACTTC

j_call: TRBJ2-3
clone_size: few
cdr3_length: 14
v_call: TRBV4-3
d_call: TRBD2
cdr3_aa: CASSQSPRSGAQYF
cdr3_nt: TGCGCCAGCAGCCAAAGTCCGAGGAGCGGGGCGCAGTATTTT